The sample holds a few counts of the clone carrying this TCR beta chain. What it binds is not known. This specimen belongs to a study of CD8 T cells in ankylosing spondylitis. Study-level points and caveats: Relatively rare in peripheral blood, disease-linked clones were also CD8+.

The authors made TCR beta libraries by quantitative 5'-RACE with molecular barcodes. TCRdb reanalysed the 5' RACE reads using MiXCR and keeps one entry per CDR3 protein. Among fewer than 250,000 distinct CDR3 sequences listed, roughly a tenth were seen once. J gave up 6 bases and V 7 bases, and 8 bases lay outside the gene matches. Germline-derived CDR1 and CDR2 are MNHEY and SMNVEV (reference sequence). This CDR3 spans 15 amino acids. Specimen: blood, either unsorted or a sorted T cell fraction (not recorded which). This chain links TRBV27 with TRBJ2-1; 11 nucleotides line up with TRBD1. The sequence was obtained from a male donor with ankylosing spondylitis or in good health (not recorded which). The CDR3 DNA is TGTGCCAGCACCCCAAAGGGGACAGGGGGCAATGAGCAGTTCTTC. It translates to CASTPKGTGGNEQFF.